What follows are 3 T cell receptor beta chains derived from one specimen sequenced in a study of CD8+CD57+ T cells in acquired aplastic anemia. The TCR beta profiling, which covered VDJ combination and CDR3 sequence, was carried out using genomic DNA as the template. TCRdb passed the reads through MiXCR, listing each CDR3 protein once. The sample lists more than 200,000 distinct CDR3 sequences, under 55% occurring once. Sequencing involved patients with CD8+CD57+ cell expansion previously shown by flow cytometry. The material sequenced was sorted CD4+, CD8+, or CD8+CD57+ T cells (not recorded which) from PBMCs. The origin of the receptors is a human donor with aplastic anemia.

Comments on this clonotype: One junction end disagrees with the germline gene, perhaps due to a read error. The chain recombines TRBV10-3 with TRBJ1-6, with unresolved D. Germline V gives CDR1 ENHRY, CDR2 SYGVKD. The CDR3 covers 16 residues. The CDR3 protein is CASSYSDNLYNLPLHF. The CDR3 region has the DNA TGTGCCAGCAGTTACTCAGACAACCTCTATAATTTACCCCTCCACTTT.

CDR3 coding DNA: TGTGCCAGCAGTTACGGTCCGGGGGACTCCTACGAGCAGTACTTC. This encodes CASSYGPGDSYEQYF. The rearrangement uses TRBV7-2 and TRBJ2-7; D might be TRBD2 (6 bases). The CDR3 covers 15 residues. The germline CDR1 and CDR2 sequences are SGHTA and FQGNSA. V was clipped by 6 bases and J by 0 bases, with 15 bases between them.

This clonotype was picked up many times. This sequence joins TRBV7-6 and TRBJ1-6; D is undetermined. The CDR3 runs 15 residues. Germline-derived CDR1 and CDR2 are SGHVS and FNYEAQ. Between the trimmed V and J ends, which lost 5 bases and 6 bases, there was a span of 14 bases. This CDR3 is CASSPDTLVNSPLHF. In DNA form, the CDR3 reads TGTGCCAGCAGCCCAGACACGTTGGTTAATTCACCCCTCCACTTT.